A single T cell receptor beta chain is shown here with its context. Antigen unknown. The read finishes 3 residues shy of the CDR3 end, and the germline J gene is used to complete it. The CDR3 spans 13 residues. Germline CDR1 and CDR2: SGHVS and FQNEAQ. This entry belongs to a study of T cells in women clearing cervical HPV infection. Whole-study findings and limits: Controls had more TRBV6-7 (about 0.15%) than cases (about 0.11%). Cases and controls were distinguished at AUC 0.83 by richness and V genes.

Method: immunoSEQ multiplex PCR; TCRdb's copy keeps in-frame clones and lacks some. Its clone listing holds roughly 30,000 clones. The chain has TRBV7-8 and TRBJ2-3; D gene ambiguous. Sequenced material: blood buffy coat. The clonotype comes from a woman aged 18 to 75 with a cervical HPV16 infection that either progressed to CIN3+ or cleared (not recorded which). The part of the CDR3 DNA that was read is TGTGCCAGCAGCTTAGTTATTTTTGAGCCG. Its protein is CASSLVIFEP. The full CDR3 sequence reads CASSLVIFEPQYF.